This T cell receptor beta chain was recorded in a study of beta chain features in type 1 diabetes. CDR3 length: 15 amino acids. V was pared by 4 bases and J by 6 bases, with 8 bases of the junction left unmatched. The V gene's germline CDR1 is SNHLY and CDR2 FYNNEI. This clone was counted only a few times. Its antigen is still unknown. Reverse transcription of all isolated RNA meant that expressed TCRB transcripts were sequenced. This table comes from immunoSEQ multiplex PCR, and its TCRdb copy is limited to in-frame clones, with some not included. Among under 900,000 clones, about a sixth were seen once, and the ten largest hold 0.02% to 0.03%. General study findings and limits: Insertion counts at VDJ junctions were lower in type 1 diabetes patients, who also showed more deletions there.

Researchers reported sorting CD4+ naive, central memory, regulatory and stem cell-like memory cells via CD45RO/CCR7/CD25/CD127/CD95/CD27. The V gene is TRBV2, the J gene TRBJ2-2, with 7 bases lining up with TRBD2. The material sequenced was naive CD4+ T cells from blood. The sequence was collected from a woman in her late teens or twenties in good health. The CDR3 is CASSVLAEGPGELFF. CDR3 coding DNA: TGTGCCAGCAGTGTCCTAGCGGAGGGTCCCGGGGAGCTGTTTTTT.